This T cell receptor (beta chain) was sequenced for a study of T cell repertoires in cytomegalovirus infection. For the study at large: CMV infection together with matching HLA type was indicated by public TCR beta signatures. The study, taken as a whole, reports: There were carriers of CMV plus the relevant HLA, and cumulative public TCR beta family frequency identified them. HLA-C-restricted CMV clonotypes gave the most frequent clonotype in two of eight donors.

TCRdb reprocessed the reads via MiXCR and lists one record per CDR3 protein. Among hundreds of thousands of distinct CDR3 sequences listed, 20% to 25% were seen once. Points on this clonotype: Antigen unknown.

Germline V gene sequence: CDR1 DFQATT, CDR2 SNEGSKA (reference sequence). V lost 6 bases to trimming and J lost 0 bases; unmatched junction nucleotides: 14. This CDR3 region has 19 residues. The clonotype comes from a human donor in good health (CMV status not recorded). Some clones in this sample may be carry-over from other donors' samples. V gene TRBV20-1 combines with J gene TRBJ2-1; 13 nucleotides agree with TRBD2. Sequencing was performed on CD8+ T cells from PBMCs. CDR3 sequence reads: CSARRLAGGPGHSYNEQFF. The CDR3 DNA reads TGCAGTGCGAGAAGACTAGCGGGGGGCCCCGGGCACTCCTACAATGAGCAGTTCTTC.